The clone carrying this T cell receptor (beta chain) was seen ten or more times. This sample is part of a study of T-cell reconstitution after alpha-beta-depleted transplantation in children. V was pared by 0 bases and J by 6 bases, with 14 bases of the junction left unmatched. Germline CDR1 and CDR2: MGHRA and YSYEKL. CDR3 length equals 18 residues. Molecular barcoding with unique molecular identifiers was used for the TCRbeta library. TCRdb itself ran the PCR reads through MiXCR, one entry per CDR3 protein. The sample consists of almost 500,000 distinct CDR3 sequences, about an eighth of them appearing once.

The sample in question was PBMCs from the stem cell graft donor, obtained from the stem cell graft. The J gene is TRBJ2-1, the V gene TRBV4-1, with 7 bases lining up with TRBD2. The receptor was isolated from a human donor who donated a stem cell graft to a child with combined immunodeficiency. CDR3 in DNA: TGCGCCAGCAGCCAAGATGTTTCCCTCAGGCGGGAGTTCAATGAGCAGTTCTTC. Residues: CASSQDVSLRREFNEQFF.